This TCR beta chain was sequenced during a study of post-analysis software for immune sequencing data. Libraries were made from TCR beta cDNA, and they carried unique molecular identifiers. TCRdb processed the PCR reads anew with MiXCR; each CDR3 protein has one entry. Here the sample spans more than 500,000 distinct CDR3 sequences, less than 40% being singletons. This clonotype occurred a few times. The TCR was taken from a girl between 2 and 17 years old with multiple sclerosis. Material: blood.

CDR3 region: CASRGRSNQPQHF. The CDR3 DNA follows: TGTGCCAGCAGGGGACGGAGCAATCAGCCCCAGCATTTT. The rearrangement links TRBV27 to TRBJ1-5, with D tentatively TRBD1 (5 bases). V was cut by 6 bases and J by 1 base, with 7 bases left in between. The CDR3 is 13 residues long. Germline CDR1 MNHEY, CDR2 SMNVEV (reference sequence).